This entry describes one T cell receptor (beta chain). Its antigen is still unknown. Amplification by 5'RACE using constant-segment primers produced TCR alpha and TCR beta cDNA libraries that carried sample barcodes and UMIs. TCRdb reprocessed the 5' RACE reads via MiXCR and lists one record per CDR3 protein. The table includes some 65,000 distinct CDR3 sequences, about a sixth detected once. The CDR3 is 15 residues long. The germline V gene has CDR1 SEHNR and CDR2 FQNEAQ (reference sequence). V gave up 8 bases and J gave up 2 bases, with 19 bases separating them. This record comes from a study of T-cell memory formation after mild COVID-19. Looking at the study overall: TCR clustering was largely donor specific. Overall study results and limits: Proof of SARS-CoV-2 specificity was absent for the second-wave clones that crested on day 37. Pre-infection memory harbored some responding clones, suggesting cross-reactive memory joined.

The receptor was isolated from an adult woman who had mild COVID-19 (a few samples of this study predate the infection). Cell type and time point are not known. Sequencing used PBMCs or a T cell subset sorted from them (not recorded which). The rearrangement uses TRBV7-9 and TRBJ2-7, with a possible D match to TRBD1 (5 bases). This CDR3 is CASVEMTEDTYEQYF. CDR3 DNA sequence: TGTGCCAGCGTCGAGATGACAGAGGACACCTACGAGCAGTACTTC.